There are many counts of the clone carrying this T cell receptor (beta chain). This sample is part of a study of T cells after yellow fever vaccination. TCRdb re-called the 5' RACE reads through MiXCR, storing one row per CDR3 protein. Of hundreds of thousands of distinct CDR3 sequences in the sample, about 6% were seen once. Trimming removed 7 bases from V and 1 base from J, with 10 bases in between. The CDR3 sequence is 13 residues long. The germline gives CDR1 LGHNA, CDR2 YNFKEQ. The receptor comes from a young man who received the YFV17D yellow fever vaccine. Sequenced material: PBMCs, taken 5 days after the yellow fever booster vaccination. The chain is built from TRBV4-2 and TRBJ2-5; D is ambiguous. CDR3 DNA: TGTGCCAGCAATGGACGGCCCCAAGAGACCCAGTACTTC. Encoded protein: CASNGRPQETQYF.